These 30 T cell receptor beta chains share one sample of origin, sequenced in a study of shared clonotypes between healthy human individuals. Assay: immunoSEQ multiplex PCR; the TCRdb copy retains only in-frame clones and omits some. The table lists under 300,000 clones, about 65% of them singletons, with more than 9.5% in the top ten. The sequencing sample was made of memory CD4+ T cells sorted from blood. Subset given: CD45RA-negative fraction. These TCRs come from a man between 25 and 39 years old in good health.

This clone showed up just a few times. CDR3: CASSPSLGETQYF. The DNA of the CDR3 is TGTGCCAGCAGTCCCAGTTTGGGGGAGACCCAGTACTTC. The chain recombines TRBV28 with TRBJ2-5; D not resolved. CDR1 and CDR2 from the germline V gene are MDHEN and SYDVKM. CDR3 length: 13 residues. V was trimmed by 5 bases and J by 5 bases, leaving 12 bases between them. Combining the CDR3 with reference TRBV28 and TRBJ2-5 gives the whole variable domain DVKVTQSSRYLVKRTGEKVFLECVQDMDHENMFWYRQDPGLGLRLIYFSYDVKMKEKGDIPEGYSVSREKKERFSLILESASTNQTSMYLCASSPSLGETQYFGPGTRLLVL.

This chain joins TRBV11-2 and TRBJ2-1, with TRBD1 identical over 9 bases. V lost 2 bases to trimming and J lost 6 bases; unmatched junction nucleotides: 8. Looked up from germline, CDR1 is SGHAT and CDR2 is FQNNGV. The length of the CDR3 is 16 residues. The CDR3 loop reads CASSLTDRGFGNEQFF. DNA for the CDR3: TGTGCCAGCAGCTTAACCGACAGGGGGTTTGGCAATGAGCAGTTCTTC.

About this clone itself: Other DNA sequences in this specimen translate into the identical CDR3. The V and J genes are TRBV5-1 and TRBJ2-3, with D uncertain. The CDR3 is 13 residues long. Germline values: CDR1 SGHRS, CDR2 YFSETQ. Trimming pared 0 bases from V and 2 bases from J, leaving 4 bases between. CDR3 protein: CASSLVPTDTQYF. The CDR3, as DNA: TGCGCCAGCAGCTTGGTTCCCACAGATACGCAGTATTTT.

The V and J genes are TRBV2 and TRBJ2-7, with D possibly TRBD2 on 5 matching bases. The CDR3 runs 14 residues. V was pared by 4 bases and J by 6 bases, with 16 bases between. The V gene's germline CDR1 is SNHLY and CDR2 FYNNEI. The CDR3 DNA sequence: TGTGCCAGCAGTGGATTCCGGGGAAGCGGCGAGCAGTACTTC. This translates into CASSGFRGSGEQYF.

This clone was counted between two and nine times. The same CDR3 also results from other DNA sequences found in this sample. V usage is TRBV7-2 and J usage is TRBJ2-3, with 13 bases fitting TRBD2. Germline V CDR1 and CDR2: SGHTA, FQGNSA. The CDR3 is 17 residues long. Unmatched junction bases numbered 2, after V lost 1 base and J lost 1 base. The CDR3 sequence is CASSLGTSGSRTDTQYF. The CDR3 nucleotides read TGTGCCAGCAGCTTAGGGACTAGCGGGAGCCGCACAGATACGCAGTATTTT.

This clone came up a few times. The J gene is TRBJ1-4, the V gene TRBV27; D is unresolved. The CDR3 totals 11 residues. V shed 5 bases and J shed 13 bases, with 11 bases lying between them. From germline, CDR1 is MNHEY and CDR2 SMNVEV (reference sequence). This chain's CDR3 is CASSPIRGLFF. CDR3 sequence (DNA): TGTGCCAGCAGTCCCATTCGAGGACTGTTTTTT.

Ten or more counts support this clone. Other DNA sequences in this sample translate to the same CDR3. This chain links TRBV18 with TRBJ2-3, with D perhaps matching TRBD2 (6 bases). Looked up from germline, CDR1 is KGHSH and CDR2 is LQKENI. V was shortened by 3 bases and J by 1 base, with 8 bases between the two germline ends. This CDR3 has 14 residues. In DNA, the CDR3 is TGTGCCAGCTCACCGGGGGGAGGCACAGATACGCAGTATTTT. Translation gives CASSPGGGTDTQYF.

This clone was counted between two and nine times. This chain joins TRBV5-1 and TRBJ2-5; 7 nucleotides agree with TRBD1. Looked up from germline, CDR1 is SGHRS and CDR2 is YFSETQ. There are 14 residues in the CDR3. The ends lost 1 base at V and 2 bases at J; junction bases unmatched: 2. The CDR3 reads CASSLTGAQETQYF. The CDR3 DNA sequence: TGCGCCAGCAGCTTGACAGGGGCACAAGAGACCCAGTACTTC.

This chain joins TRBV7-6 and TRBJ2-7; the D gene is possibly TRBD1 (6 bases). Between the trimmed V and J ends, which lost 5 bases and 1 base, there was a span of 12 bases. This CDR3 has 14 amino acids. Germline V gives CDR1 SGHVS, CDR2 FNYEAQ. CDR3 DNA sequence: TGTGCCAGCAGCCCTGGACAGCCGTCCTACGAGCAGTACTTC. Its translation: CASSPGQPSYEQYF.

The V gene is TRBV5-4, the J gene TRBJ1-2; D is possibly TRBD1 (5 bases). This CDR3 region has 16 residues. Germline V lookup: CDR1 SGHNT, CDR2 YYREEE (reference sequence). The V end was cut by 0 bases, the J end by 6 bases, with 18 bases between. The CDR3 sequence is CASSLGVQGGLDGYTF. The CDR3 nucleotides read TGTGCCAGCAGCTTGGGTGTTCAGGGAGGTTTGGATGGCTACACCTTC.

This clone has more than one count but fewer than ten. J is TRBJ1-2 and V is TRBV6-1; D gene uncertain. The germline V and J ends were trimmed by 6 bases and 8 bases, with 16 bases remaining between them. Germline assignment: CDR1 MNHNS and CDR2 SASEGT. The CDR3 consists of 13 residues. The CDR3 DNA reads as TGTGCCAGCAGCGAGAGGTTAGGGAGCGGCTACACCTTC. It encodes CASSERLGSGYTF.

The chain recombines TRBV10-3 with TRBJ2-5; D unclear. This CDR3 has 12 residues. V shed 2 bases and J shed 4 bases, with 5 bases lying between them. The germline V gene encodes CDR1 ENHRY and CDR2 SYGVKD. This CDR3 reads CAISERGETQYF. The CDR3 region has the DNA TGTGCCATCAGTGAGAGAGGAGAGACCCAGTACTTC.

This clone was observed a handful of times. The chain has TRBV9 and TRBJ2-2, with D perhaps assigned TRBD1 or TRBD2 (6 bases each). CDR1 is SGDLS, CDR2 YYNGEE, per germline. The CDR3 spans 15 residues. V shed 2 bases and J shed 4 bases, with 12 bases lying between them. CDR3 coding DNA: TGTGCCAGCAGCGTGGGTGGGGGGCCCACCGGGGAGCTGTTTTTT. Its protein product is CASSVGGGPTGELFF. The full variable domain, rest sourced from reference TRBV9 and TRBJ2-2, is DSGVTQTPKHLITATGQRVTLRCSPRSGDLSVYWYQQSLDQGLQFLIQYYNGEERAKGNILERFSAQQFPDLHSELNLSSLELGDSALYFCASSVGGGPTGELFFGEGSRLTVL.

V is TRBV25-1 and J is TRBJ2-7; D remains unclear. Trimming took 2 bases from V and 6 from J, leaving 8 bases between them. Germline V gene data show CDR1 as MGHDK and CDR2 as SYGVNS. This CDR3 has 12 amino acids. The CDR3 sequence: CASSETRTEQYF. The CDR3 nucleotides are TGTGCCAGCAGTGAAACCCGTACCGAGCAGTACTTC.

This clone was detected a few times. This chain links TRBV10-2 with TRBJ2-2; 12 bases align to TRBD2. CDR1 WSHSY and CDR2 SAAADI come from the germline V gene. The CDR3 length is 15 residues. V trimming: 4 bases; J trimming: 7 bases; junction bases outside the gene matches: 4. For the CDR3, the DNA is TGCGCCAGCAGTGGACTAGCGGGAGTACTCGGGGAGCTGTTTTTT. Its translation is CASSGLAGVLGELFF.

In this sample, this clone turned up once. This sequence joins TRBV7-2 and TRBJ2-7, with D perhaps assigned TRBD1 or TRBD2 (9 bases each). The CDR3 has 17 amino acids. Germline lookup yields CDR1 SGHTA and CDR2 FQGNSA. V was shortened by 4 bases and J by 4 bases, with 23 bases between the two germline ends. CDR3 sequence (DNA): TGTGCCAGCAGCTCCGGACAGGGGCTAGCGGGATTTTACGAGCAGTACTTC. Amino acids: CASSSGQGLAGFYEQYF.

The J gene is TRBJ2-7, the V gene TRBV5-4; 11 nucleotides align to TRBD1. CDR1 and CDR2 (germline): SGHNT, YYREEE (reference sequence). This CDR3 has 15 amino acids. The trim removed 3 bases at V and 10 bases at J, leaving 12 bases unmatched. This CDR3 is CASSSGGFGQGAQYF. CDR3 sequence (DNA): TGTGCCAGCAGCTCTGGGGGTTTTGGACAGGGGGCTCAGTACTTC.

This clone has more than one count but fewer than ten. The gene calls are TRBV25-1 and TRBJ2-7, with TRBD1 matching 7 bases. The CDR3 is 12 amino acids. The V segment lost 6 bases and the J segment 5 bases; nucleotides outside the gene matches: 4. Per the germline V gene, CDR1 is MGHDK and CDR2 is SYGVNS. CDR3 residues: CASSKGANEQYF. The DNA for the CDR3 is TGTGCCAGCAGCAAGGGGGCGAACGAGCAGTACTTC.

The gene calls are TRBV28 and TRBJ2-7; the D gene is possibly TRBD2 (6 bases). Germline V gene sequence: CDR1 MDHEN, CDR2 SYDVKM. This CDR3 comprises 14 residues. V was shortened by 7 bases and J by 7 bases, with 20 bases between the two germline ends. DNA for the CDR3: TGTGCCAGCACCACTTCCACGGGAGTACAAGAGCAGTACTTC. It codes for CASTTSTGVQEQYF. The whole variable domain, filled in from reference TRBV28 and TRBJ2-7, reads DVKVTQSSRYLVKRTGEKVFLECVQDMDHENMFWYRQDPGLGLRLIYFSYDVKMKEKGDIPEGYSVSREKKERFSLILESASTNQTSMYLCASTTSTGVQEQYFGPGTRLTVT.

The chain is built from TRBV5-1 and TRBJ2-1, with 13 bases fitting TRBD2. The CDR3 has 14 amino acids. V shed 2 bases and J 9 bases; nucleotides not matched to a gene: 2. Germline V CDR1 and CDR2: SGHRS, YFSETQ. CDR3 nucleotide sequence: TGCGCCAGCAGCTTACGACTAGCGGGAGGTGAGCAGTTCTTC. Translation: CASSLRLAGGEQFF.

The chain recombines TRBV19 with TRBJ2-7, with 14 nucleotides matching TRBD2. Per the germline V gene, CDR1 is LNHDA and CDR2 is SQIVND (reference sequence). After removal of 5 bases from V and 6 bases from J, the junction contained 12 bases not matched to a gene. The CDR3 length is 17 residues. The CDR3 region has the DNA TGTGCCAGTAGTGCGTTACTCGGGACTAGCGGGAGTGGCGAGCAGTACTTC. Translated: CASSALLGTSGSGEQYF.

The chain uses TRBV10-2 and TRBJ2-4, with TRBD2 as a possible D gene (5 bases). Germline CDR1 WSHSY, CDR2 SAAADI. The ends were cut back, 3 bases at V and 1 base at J, with 16 bases in the middle. This CDR3 region has 17 residues. DNA for the CDR3: TGCGCCAGCAGTGACTTGGGGTTCGGGGAGGCCAAAAACATTCAGTACTTC. Encoded protein: CASSDLGFGEAKNIQYF.

The chain has TRBV28 and TRBJ1-5; 7 bases are a match to TRBD1. In germline, CDR1 is MDHEN, CDR2 SYDVKM. The CDR3 extends over 14 amino acids. J was trimmed by 3 bases and V by 6 bases; bases with no gene match: 5. CDR3 sequence reads: CASRSGTVNQPQHF. CDR3 nucleotide sequence: TGTGCCAGCAGATCCGGGACAGTCAATCAGCCCCAGCATTTT.

This clone appeared many times. The rearrangement uses TRBV15 and TRBJ2-1, with D uncertain. Germline V lookup: CDR1 LNHNV, CDR2 YYDKDF (reference sequence). With 6 bases removed from V and 5 bases from J, the gap between germline ends came to 5 bases. The CDR3 is 11 amino acids. The CDR3 loop reads CATRANNEQFF. The CDR3 DNA reads as TGTGCCACCAGGGCGAACAATGAGCAGTTCTTC.

In regard to this clone: This same CDR3 is encoded by further DNA sequences in the sample. The chain joins TRBV5-1 to TRBJ2-5; D is ambiguous. Trimming left V 2 bases short and J 0 bases short, with 2 bases between. Germline CDR1 and CDR2: SGHRS and YFSETQ. The CDR3 sequence is 12 residues long. The DNA for the CDR3 is TGCGCCAGCAGCTTAAACCAAGAGACCCAGTACTTC. Its protein is CASSLNQETQYF.

The chain couples TRBV12-5 to TRBJ2-1; TRBD1 or TRBD2 may be the D gene (7 bases each). V was pared by 6 bases and J by 5 bases, with 17 bases between. The CDR3 runs to 15 residues. The germline V gene has CDR1 LGHNT and CDR2 FRNRAP. The CDR3 region has the DNA TGTGCTAGTGGCCAGGGGGGGCAGGCCAACAATGAGCAGTTCTTC. Amino acid sequence: CASGQGGQANNEQFF.

This clone was observed many times. The CDR3 loop is CASNVAGSSYEQYF. CDR3 coding DNA: TGCGCCAGCAATGTAGCGGGTAGCTCCTACGAGCAGTACTTC. The chain carries TRBV5-1 and TRBJ2-7; 7 bases fit TRBD2. CDR3 length: 14 residues. Trimming removed 6 bases from V and 0 bases from J; junction bases left unmatched: 6. CDR1 is SGHRS and CDR2 is YFSETQ in the germline V gene.

The DNA for the CDR3 is TGTGCCAGCAGCCAAGGGACTAGCGGACAAGAGACCCAGTACTTC. Translating gives CASSQGTSGQETQYF. The chain employs TRBV4-2 and TRBJ2-5; 10 bases align to TRBD2. CDR1 LGHNA and CDR2 YNFKEQ come from the germline V gene. V shed 1 base and J 2 bases; nucleotides not matched to a gene: 1. CDR3 size: 15 residues.

The chain carries TRBV6-1 and TRBJ2-3; D is unresolved. The CDR3 loop spans 14 amino acids. Germline-derived CDR1 and CDR2 are MNHNS and SASEGT. Trimming shortened V by 7 bases and J by 0 bases, and 11 bases separated the two germline ends. CDR3 residues: CASILTRSTDTQYF. In DNA, the CDR3 is TGTGCCAGCATTCTAACACGTAGCACAGATACGCAGTATTTT.

Only a few counts were recorded for this clone. The chain uses TRBV7-3 and TRBJ2-5; D possibly corresponds to TRBD2 (6 bases). This CDR3 is 14 amino acids long. Between the trimmed V and J ends, which lost 5 bases and 2 bases, there was a span of 12 bases. Germline V lookup: CDR1 SGHTA, CDR2 FQGTGA. The DNA of the CDR3 is TGTGCCAGCAGCCACCAACGGGGGCAAGAGACCCAGTACTTC. The encoded protein is CASSHQRGQETQYF.